This T cell receptor beta chain was recorded in a study of blood T cell repertoires in COVID-19. At the level of the study: Acute and convalescent COVID-19 samples came from the United States, Italy and Spain. From T cells, B-cell-depleted T cells, or PBMCs came the material, which was cDNA or gDNA.

The junction had 8 bases not matched to a gene; V was cut back by 3 bases and J by 9 bases. Germline V CDR1 and CDR2: SGHNT, YENEEA. This CDR3 has 14 residues. Clones were read by immunoSEQ multiplex PCR, and TCRdb kept only the in-frame ones, dropping some. The sample contains around 62,000 clones, roughly 92% of which appear only once. The sequencing sample was made of peripheral blood. This receptor was identified in a man in his sixties or seventies with active COVID-19. This sequence joins TRBV11-3 and TRBJ2-4; 7 positions match TRBD1. CDR3 nucleotide sequence: TGTGCCAGCAGCTTGACAGGGACCTTAGGCATTCAGTACTTC. Protein product: CASSLTGTLGIQYF. The variable domain in full, with the rest retrieved from reference TRBV11-3 and TRBJ2-4, is EAGVVQSPRYKIIEKKQPVAFWCNPISGHNTLYWYLQNLGQGPELLIRYENEEAVDDSQLPKDRFSAERLKGVDSTLKIQPAELGDSAVYLCASSLTGTLGIQYFGAGTRLSVL.